This TCR beta chain was captured in a study of molecular identifiers for immune sequencing clone quantification. Study in general: Replicate experiments divided RNA from roughly 20,000 or 100,000 naive CD8 cells into five parts and sequenced four. Whole-study results and caveats: Identical barcode-sharing TCR molecules could lead to underestimated sizes for highly expanded clones. Clones that had above 20 RNA copies took up over 98% of effector molecules but under 1% in naive cells.

CDR3 length: 12 amino acids. Germline CDR1 reads SGHRS; CDR2 reads YFSETQ. As to this clonotype: The antigen remains undetermined. This may be a read error, as it is one base from a much larger clone.

Sorting isolated naive CD8 T cells as CD8+CD4-CCR7+CD45RA+ events. TCRdb analysed the PCR reads with MiXCR anew, one entry per CDR3 protein. The top ten hold just over 0.75% of the sample, which has around 480,000 distinct CDR3 sequences, around 23% seen once. This receptor was taken from a human donor in good health. Some libraries in this study had Jurkat cell RNA spiked in. Sequencing was performed on naive CD8+ T cells from blood, with Jurkat cell RNA spiked in. Noted subset: FACS-sorted CD8+CD4-CCR7+CD45RA+ naive T cells. The chain carries TRBV5-1 and TRBJ1-1; D is undetermined. This chain's CDR3 is CASSAGSTEAIF. The CDR3, as DNA: TGCGCCAGCAGTGCGGGTAGCACTGAAGCTATCTTT.